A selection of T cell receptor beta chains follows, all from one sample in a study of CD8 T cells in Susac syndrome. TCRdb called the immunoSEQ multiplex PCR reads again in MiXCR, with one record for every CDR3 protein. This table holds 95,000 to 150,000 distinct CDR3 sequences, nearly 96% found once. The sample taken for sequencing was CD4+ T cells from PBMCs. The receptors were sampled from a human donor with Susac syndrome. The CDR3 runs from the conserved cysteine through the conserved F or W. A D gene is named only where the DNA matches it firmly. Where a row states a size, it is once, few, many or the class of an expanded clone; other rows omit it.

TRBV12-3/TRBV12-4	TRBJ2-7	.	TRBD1	CASSLSTGGLNEQYF	TGTGCCAGCAGTTTGTCGACAGGGGGCTTGAACGAGCAGTACTTC
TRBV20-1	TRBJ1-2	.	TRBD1	CSADLLTGGNYGYTF	TGCAGTGCGGATCTCCTGACAGGGGGAAACTATGGCTACACCTTC
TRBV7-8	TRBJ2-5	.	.	CASSRGTLEETQYF	TGTGCCAGCAGCCGTGGGACTTTAGAAGAGACCCAGTACTTC
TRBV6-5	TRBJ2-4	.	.	CASSYSRRILGIQYF	TGTGCCAGCAGTTACTCGAGGAGGATTTTGGGCATTCAGTACTTC
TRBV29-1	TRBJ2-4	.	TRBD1	CSVDLTGGGNIQYF	TGCAGCGTTGACTTGACAGGGGGCGGAAACATTCAGTACTTC
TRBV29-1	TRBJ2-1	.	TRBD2	CSVGTRGYNEQFF	TGCAGCGTTGGGACTAGGGGTTACAATGAGCAGTTCTTC
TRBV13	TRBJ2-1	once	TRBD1	CASRPQGGPGNSEQFF	TGTGCCAGCAGACCCCAAGGGGGCCCGGGAAATAGTGAGCAGTTCTTC
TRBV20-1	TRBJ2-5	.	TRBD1	CSASGQGGETQYF	TGCAGTGCTAGTGGACAGGGGGGAGAGACCCAGTACTTC
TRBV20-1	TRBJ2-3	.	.	CSCVGTNTDTQYF	TGCAGTTGTGTAGGGACAAACACAGATACGCAGTATTTT
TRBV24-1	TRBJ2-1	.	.	CATSGLGLSLGEQFF	TGTGCCACCAGTGGACTCGGGCTTTCTTTGGGTGAGCAGTTCTTC
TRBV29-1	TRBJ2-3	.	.	CSVSSATDTQYF	TGCAGCGTTTCTAGCGCCACAGATACGCAGTATTTT
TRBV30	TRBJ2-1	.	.	CAWSVRDYNEQFF	TGTGCCTGGAGTGTACGGGATTACAATGAGCAGTTCTTC
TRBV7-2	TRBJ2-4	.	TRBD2	CASRKTSGDTIQYF	TGTGCCAGCAGAAAGACTAGCGGGGATACCATTCAGTACTTC
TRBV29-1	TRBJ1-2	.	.	CSAAGAWGYTF	TGCAGCGCGGCGGGGGCCTGGGGCTACACCTTC
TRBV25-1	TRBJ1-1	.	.	CASSEYNGQLGKAFF	TGTGCCAGCAGTGAATATAACGGGCAACTAGGGAAAGCTTTCTTT
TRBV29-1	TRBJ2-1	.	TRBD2	CSVETSYNNEQFF	TGCAGCGTTGAGACTAGCTACAACAATGAGCAGTTCTTC
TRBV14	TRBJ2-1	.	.	CASSQGTYNEQFF	TGTGCCAGCAGCCAAGGGACCTACAATGAGCAGTTCTTC
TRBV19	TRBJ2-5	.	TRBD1	CASSSNYRGTQYF	TGTGCCAGTAGCAGTAACTACAGGGGGACCCAGTACTTC
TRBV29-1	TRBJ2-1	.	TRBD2	CSVEGGSGDYNEQFF	TGCAGCGTTGAAGGGGGTAGCGGGGACTACAATGAGCAGTTCTTC
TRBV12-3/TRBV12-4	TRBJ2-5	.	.	CASSLRRGETQYF	TGTGCCAGCAGTTTACGGCGGGGAGAGACCCAGTACTTC
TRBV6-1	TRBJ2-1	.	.	CASSDRSGGGEQFF	TGTGCCAGCAGTGATCGGTCTGGAGGTGGTGAGCAGTTCTTC
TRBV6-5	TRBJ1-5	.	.	CASSLGAGQPQHF	TGTGCCAGCAGTTTGGGGGCGGGGCAGCCCCAGCATTTT
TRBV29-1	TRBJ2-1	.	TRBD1	CSAKGQGPNEQFF	TGCAGCGCCAAGGGACAGGGCCCCAATGAGCAGTTCTTC
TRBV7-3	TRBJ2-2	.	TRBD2	CASSLRAGAPGTGELFF	TGTGCCAGCAGCTTAAGAGCGGGAGCCCCGGGCACCGGGGAGCTGTTTTTT
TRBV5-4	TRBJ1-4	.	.	CASSGSSEKLFF	TGTGCCAGCAGCGGGAGTAGCGAAAAACTGTTTTTT
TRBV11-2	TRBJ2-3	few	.	CASSLDPGSTQYF	TGTGCCAGCAGCTTAGATCCCGGGAGTACCCAGTATTTT
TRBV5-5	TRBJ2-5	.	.	CASSSEGYQETQYF	TGTGCCAGCAGCTCCGAGGGGTACCAAGAGACCCAGTACTTC
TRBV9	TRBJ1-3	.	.	CASSRSSGNTIYF	TGTGCCAGCTCCCGAAGCTCTGGAAACACCATATATTTT
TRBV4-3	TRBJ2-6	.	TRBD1	CASSKGGAGANVLTF	TGCGCCAGCAGTAAAGGGGGCGCTGGGGCCAACGTCCTGACTTTC
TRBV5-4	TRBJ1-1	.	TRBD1	CASSSDRVQAFF	TGTGCCAGCAGCTCGGACAGGGTACAAGCTTTCTTT
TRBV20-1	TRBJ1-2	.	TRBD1	CSVSGQGDYGYTF	TGCAGTGTCTCCGGACAGGGAGACTATGGCTACACCTTC
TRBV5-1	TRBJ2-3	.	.	CASSLARAASTDTQYF	TGCGCCAGCAGCTTGGCTCGAGCCGCTAGCACAGATACGCAGTATTTT
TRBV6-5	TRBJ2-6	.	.	CASGGSGANVLTF	TGTGCCAGCGGCGGCTCTGGGGCCAACGTCCTGACTTTC
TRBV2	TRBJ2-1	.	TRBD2	CASSGNTYNEQFF	TGTGCCAGTAGCGGGAACACCTACAATGAGCAGTTCTTC
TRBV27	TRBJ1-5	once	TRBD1	CASSFRQTGGVGQPQHF	TGTGCCAGCAGTTTCCGCCAGACAGGGGGAGTGGGTCAGCCCCAGCATTTT
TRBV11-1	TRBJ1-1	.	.	CASSPNRDRAFF	TGTGCCAGCAGCCCTAACAGGGATCGGGCTTTCTTT
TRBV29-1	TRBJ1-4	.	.	CSAITGGRNEKLFF	TGCAGCGCCATCACCGGCGGCCGTAATGAAAAACTGTTTTTT
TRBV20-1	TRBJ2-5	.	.	CSARPLGETQYF	TGCAGTGCTAGACCTTTGGGGGAGACCCAGTACTTC
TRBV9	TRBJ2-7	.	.	CASSAQGREQYF	TGTGCCAGCAGCGCCCAGGGCCGCGAGCAGTACTTC
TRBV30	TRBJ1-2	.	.	CAWSPPGSGSYGYTF	TGTGCCTGGAGCCCCCCTGGGAGTGGGAGCTATGGCTACACCTTC
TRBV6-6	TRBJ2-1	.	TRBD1	CAKGTGDYNEQFF	TGTGCCAAAGGGACAGGGGACTACAATGAGCAGTTCTTC
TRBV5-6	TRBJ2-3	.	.	CASSRRTEMGTQYF	TGTGCCAGCAGCCGAAGGACTGAGATGGGTACGCAGTATTTT
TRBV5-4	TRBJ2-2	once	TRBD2	CASSQTSDTGELFF	TGTGCCAGCAGCCAGACTAGCGACACCGGGGAGCTGTTTTTT
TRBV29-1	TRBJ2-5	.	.	CSVNLGGETQYF	TGCAGCGTTAACTTAGGAGGAGAGACCCAGTACTTC
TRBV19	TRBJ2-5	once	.	CATSRAQGETQYF	TGTGCCACCTCACGGGCGCAGGGGGAGACCCAGTACTTC
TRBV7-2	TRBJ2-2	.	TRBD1	CASSPGQGFTGELFF	TGTGCCAGCAGTCCGGGACAGGGGTTCACCGGGGAGCTGTTTTTT
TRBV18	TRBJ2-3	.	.	CASSPPARSIGDTQYF	TGTGCCAGCTCACCACCGGCGAGGAGTATAGGAGATACGCAGTATTTT
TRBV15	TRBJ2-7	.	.	CATSSNGSPEQYF	TGTGCCACCAGCAGCAATGGCAGCCCCGAGCAGTACTTC
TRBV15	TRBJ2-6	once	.	CATSPGGAGANVLTF	TGTGCCACCAGCCCCGGGGGTGCTGGGGCCAACGTCCTGACTTTC
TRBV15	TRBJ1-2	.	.	CATSRGGALGGYTF	TGTGCCACCAGCCGGGGTGGAGCCCTCGGCGGCTACACCTTC
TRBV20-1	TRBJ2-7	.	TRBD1	CSAIPGQRLSYEQYF	TGCAGTGCAATACCGGGACAGCGACTCTCCTACGAGCAGTACTTC
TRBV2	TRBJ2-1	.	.	CASMLASSWDEQFF	TGTGCCAGCATGCTAGCTTCGTCGTGGGATGAGCAGTTCTTC
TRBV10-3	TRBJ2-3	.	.	CAIMGGGADTQYF	TGTGCCATCATGGGCGGGGGCGCAGATACGCAGTATTTT
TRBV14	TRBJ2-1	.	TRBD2	CASSQVLAGVLFF	TGTGCCAGCAGCCAAGTTCTAGCGGGAGTTCTGTTCTTC
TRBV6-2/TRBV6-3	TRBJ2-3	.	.	CASSKATPGATGNTQYF	TGTGCCAGCAGCAAGGCCACCCCGGGAGCCACGGGAAATACGCAGTATTTT
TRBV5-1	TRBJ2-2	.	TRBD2	CASRIAGEITGELFF	TGCGCCAGCAGAATAGCGGGAGAAATCACCGGGGAGCTGTTTTTT
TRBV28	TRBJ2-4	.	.	CASSQGPGPAQNIQYF	TGTGCCAGCAGCCAAGGCCCGGGACCCGCCCAGAACATTCAGTACTTC
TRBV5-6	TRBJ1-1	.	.	CASSLGRSEAFF	TGTGCCAGCAGCTTGGGCAGGTCTGAAGCTTTCTTT
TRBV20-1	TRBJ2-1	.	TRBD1	CSAGRTGPYNEQFF	TGCAGTGCTGGTAGGACAGGGCCTTACAATGAGCAGTTCTTC